Reported below is one TCR beta chain. Its antigen is unidentified. TCRdb reprocessed the 5' RACE reads, with one entry per CDR3 protein and no DNA. The sample yields around 200,000 distinct CDR3 sequences, of which the top ten take up 1.6%. These data come from a study of monozygotic twins with inflammatory bowel disease. Study-wide points: The data did not back a single strong IBD-associated clonotype or signal.

Looked up from germline, CDR1 is MNHNS and CDR2 is SASEGT. CDR3 length: 15 amino acids. The rearrangement links TRBV6-1 to TRBJ1-4. Sequences were obtained from blood. This TCR derives from a human donor with ulcerative colitis or Crohn's disease, or a healthy co-twin of an affected twin (not recorded which). This chain's CDR3 is CASRAHIGTNEKLFF.